The TCR beta chain described here comes from a study of identical twins. General study points: Out-of-frame alpha sequences that twins shared showed excess low generation probability.

This clonotype was counted many times. Its antigen remains unidentified. This CDR3 has 12 residues. Germline CDR1 is DFQATT and CDR2 is SNEGSKA (reference sequence). Trimming shortened V by 0 bases and J by 6 bases, and 6 bases separated the two germline ends. One entry per CDR3 protein, called by TCRdb with MiXCR from the 5' RACE reads. The profile shows more than 600,000 distinct CDR3 sequences, over 15% of them singletons. The data also belong to a second study, concerning T cells expressing NK-cell markers.

The TCR comes from a woman under 30 in good health. The genes are TRBV20-1 and TRBJ2-1, with D unresolved. Sequenced sample: PBMCs. In nucleotides, the CDR3 is TGCAGTGCTAGAGACCCCCTCAATGAGCAGTTCTTC. Its translation: CSARDPLNEQFF.